This T cell receptor (beta chain) derives from a study of blood T cell repertoires in COVID-19. Across the whole study: COVID-19 samples collected from the United States, Italy and Spain covered acute and convalescent phases. T cells, B-cell-depleted T cells, or PBMCs supplied cDNA or gDNA.

CDR1 and CDR2 (germline): SGHNT, YYREEE (reference sequence). Trimming left V 4 bases short and J 0 bases short, with 10 bases between. This CDR3 contains 15 residues. The Seattle patients, enrolled during active infection, were followed longitudinally. In the source study's methods: Reference gene primer amplification yielded estimated nucleated cell counts. Assay: immunoSEQ multiplex PCR; the TCRdb copy retains only in-frame clones and omits some. The DNA gave D and trimming, while V, J and clone size come from that table. Of roughly 130,000 clones detected, roughly nine tenths appear once; the ten largest clones hold 3.5% to 5%.

The chain employs TRBV5-4 and TRBJ2-2; no firm D call. This sequence originates from a man aged 55 to 70 with COVID-19, enrolled during active disease. Sample: peripheral blood. Here the CDR3 reads CASSPLDTNTGELFF. The CDR3 nucleotides read TGTGCCAGCAGCCCCCTAGATACGAACACCGGGGAGCTGTTTTTT.